These 14 T cell receptor beta chains were sequenced from one sample in a study of T cell changes during pregnancy in multiple sclerosis. Clones were sequenced by immunoSEQ multiplex PCR, and TCRdb holds only the in-frame ones, with some missing. The sample holds some 60,000 clones, about nine tenths seen once. Sequenced material: peripheral blood, taken in the first trimester of pregnancy. Receptors originate from a female donor in good health, enrolled as a control in a pregnancy study.

This clone appeared once. The chain has TRBV7-2 and TRBJ2-1, with TRBD1 matching 7 bases. CDR3 length: 15 residues. V dropped 4 bases and J dropped 6; count of bases not matched to a gene: 9. Germline CDR1 and CDR2: SGHTA and FQGNSA. The CDR3 DNA is TGTGCCAGCAGCTCCCGACAGGGAGCGGTCAATGAGCAGTTCTTC. This encodes CASSSRQGAVNEQFF.

J is TRBJ2-7 and V is TRBV6-5; 9 bases are a match to TRBD1. The CDR3 has 14 residues. The V gene end was trimmed by 10 bases and the J gene end by 3 bases; junction bases not matched to a gene: 10. From germline, CDR1 is MNHEY and CDR2 SVGAGI. In nucleotides, the CDR3 is TGTGCCATTTGTCCGGGACAGGGCAACTACGAGCAGTACTTC. Its protein is CAICPGQGNYEQYF.

This clone was detected many times. V and J are TRBV7-2 and TRBJ1-2, with 8 bases lining up with TRBD1. Trimming cost V 3 bases and J 3 bases; bases outside gene matches: 6. Germline lookup yields CDR1 SGHTA and CDR2 FQGNSA. The CDR3 length is 15 residues. For the CDR3, the DNA is TGTGCCAGCAGCTTGGGGACAGGCTACCACTATGGCTACACCTTC. This encodes CASSLGTGYHYGYTF.

This chain connects TRBV5-1 to TRBJ1-6; 8 bases match TRBD1. The length of the CDR3 is 14 residues. The junction had 7 bases not matched to a gene; V was cut back by 4 bases and J by 10 bases. Per the germline V gene, CDR1 is SGHRS and CDR2 is YFSETQ. Here the CDR3 reads CASSPAQGESPLHF. The CDR3 DNA reads as TGCGCCAGCAGCCCGGCACAGGGGGAATCACCCCTCCACTTT.

The chain couples TRBV5-1 to TRBJ2-3; 7 bases line up with TRBD1. CDR3 size: 16 residues. CDR1 and CDR2 from the germline V gene are SGHRS and YFSETQ. V shed 4 bases and J 0 bases; nucleotides not matched to a gene: 8. DNA for the CDR3: TGCGCCAGCAGCCCCGGGACAGACGCTAGCACAGATACGCAGTATTTT. This gives the protein CASSPGTDASTDTQYF.

V usage is TRBV18 and J usage is TRBJ2-5, with TRBD2 as a possible D gene (6 bases). The CDR3 runs to 16 residues. The V end lost 3 bases, the J end lost 1 base, and 15 bases lay between the germline ends. The germline gives CDR1 KGHSH, CDR2 LQKENI. CDR3 sequence reads: CASSPLEGRTQETQYF. The CDR3 nucleotides are TGTGCCAGCTCACCGTTGGAGGGGAGAACCCAAGAGACCCAGTACTTC.

This clone is a singleton in its sample. V gene TRBV5-1 combines with J gene TRBJ2-7; 10 bases agree with TRBD1. The trim removed 4 bases at V and 5 bases at J, leaving 9 bases unmatched. Germline CDR1 and CDR2: SGHRS and YFSETQ. The CDR3 extends over 15 amino acids. The CDR3 sequence: CASSRQGAPLDEQYF. For the CDR3, the DNA is TGCGCCAGCAGCCGACAGGGGGCGCCTCTCGACGAGCAGTACTTC.

The V call is TRBV5-5, the J call TRBJ2-7; D is possibly TRBD2 (6 bases). The CDR3 spans 15 residues. With 5 bases removed from V and 1 base from J, the gap between germline ends came to 16 bases. In germline, CDR1 is SGHKS, CDR2 YYEKEE (reference sequence). CDR3 nucleotides: TGTGCCAGCAGTCGTGGCGGGGCAGAATCCTACGAGCAGTACTTC. The encoded protein is CASSRGGAESYEQYF. The complete variable domain, with remaining parts taken from reference TRBV5-5 and TRBJ2-7, reads DAGVTQSPTHLIKTRGQQVTLRCSPISGHKSVSWYQQVLGQGPQFIFQYYEKEERGRGNFPDRFSARQFPNYSSELNVNALLLGDSALYLCASSRGGAESYEQYFGPGTRLTVT.

The J gene is TRBJ2-7, the V gene TRBV19; a possible D gene is TRBD1 (6 bases). This CDR3 contains 15 residues. The germline gives CDR1 LNHDA, CDR2 SQIVND (reference sequence). The V and J ends lost 9 bases and 5 bases respectively, with 23 bases between them. CDR3 loop: CASSPRPGESNEQYF. DNA for the CDR3: TGTGCCAGCAGCCCCCGGCCAGGGGAGTCCAACGAGCAGTACTTC.

The chain joins TRBV19 to TRBJ2-3, with 7 positions matching TRBD2. Germline V gene data show CDR1 as LNHDA and CDR2 as SQIVND (reference sequence). Trimming at V came to 5 bases and at J to 7 bases, leaving 12 bases not matched to a gene. CDR3 size: 15 residues. The CDR3 DNA reads as TGTGCCAGTAGTTCCCCCGAAAGCGGGGAAAATACGCAGTATTTT. Its translation is CASSSPESGENTQYF. Filled out from reference TRBV19 and TRBJ2-3, the complete variable domain reads DGGITQSPKYLFRKEGQNVTLSCEQNLNHDAMYWYRQDPGQGLRLIYYSQIVNDFQKGDIAEGYSVSREKKESFPLTVTSAQKNPTAFYLCASSSPESGENTQYFGPGTRLTVL.

The chain is built from TRBV27 and TRBJ1-6; unclear D gene. This CDR3 contains 16 residues. Trimming took 5 bases from V and 0 from J, leaving 11 bases between them. The germline gives CDR1 MNHEY, CDR2 SMNVEV (reference sequence). CDR3 DNA sequence: TGTGCCAGCAGTCATCATAAGAGCTCCTATAATTCACCCCTCCACTTT. This codes for CASSHHKSSYNSPLHF.

The chain recombines TRBV12-5 with TRBJ2-1; 12 bases line up with TRBD1. The CDR3 consists of 15 residues. J gave up 7 bases and V 3 bases, and 4 bases lay outside the gene matches. Germline CDR1 LGHNT, CDR2 FRNRAP. The CDR3 region is CASGLGTGGLNEQFF. The CDR3 DNA is TGTGCTAGTGGTTTAGGGACAGGGGGCTTGAATGAGCAGTTCTTC.

The J gene is TRBJ1-1, the V gene TRBV9; a weak D match, TRBD1 (6 bases). There are 15 residues in the CDR3. Germline-derived CDR1 and CDR2 are SGDLS and YYNGEE. Trimming removed 4 bases from V and 6 bases from J, with 19 bases in between. The CDR3 DNA reads TGTGCCAGCAGCCGGGGGGGCGCAAGGACCGCTGAAGCTTTCTTT. Residues: CASSRGGARTAEAFF.

This clone was seen a handful of times. The chain uses TRBV29-1 and TRBJ1-1; D uncertain. The germline CDR1 and CDR2 sequences are SQVTM and ANQGSEA. The ends were cut back, 6 bases at V and 2 bases at J, with 7 bases in the middle. The CDR3 consists of 11 residues. The DNA for the CDR3 is TGCAGCGTCCGTTTAAACACTGAAGCTTTCTTT. Encoded protein: CSVRLNTEAFF.